This T cell receptor beta chain was sequenced during a study of shared clonotypes between healthy human individuals. Each of the donors was a healthy adult who was HIV-negative and had not had a recent acute infection or vaccination. A CD45RA-negative memory subset and a CD45RA+ naive subset were separated from the CD4+ cells. Findings of the study overall: Among the subsets, naive ones generally showed larger estimated richness than memory ones.

Notes on this clone: The antigen is undetermined. The sample has other DNA sequences that encode this CDR3 too.

Data came from immunoSEQ multiplex PCR; TCRdb stores just in-frame clones and leaves some out. The profile shows millions of clones, 90% to 95% of them singletons. The V end was cut by 0 bases, the J end by 1 base, with 5 bases between. The CDR3 consists of 14 residues. Germline CDR1 is SNHLY and CDR2 is FYNNEI. Sequencing input: naive CD4+ T cells from PBMCs. The subset was: CD45RA+ positively selected. The receptor's source is a man aged 18 to 29 in good health. Some clones in this sample may be carry-over from other donors' samples. V is TRBV2 and J is TRBJ2-3; D is undetermined. CDR3 in amino acids: CASSEAVGTDTQYF. The CDR3 DNA reads as TGTGCCAGCAGTGAAGCGGTAGGCACAGATACGCAGTATTTT.